The present T cell receptor beta chain was sequenced within a study of T cell changes during pregnancy in multiple sclerosis. Sequencing was performed with immunoSEQ multiplex PCR; in TCRdb, only in-frame clones are kept and a portion is missing. The sample holds roughly 85,000 clones, roughly 90% seen once. CDR1 SGHRS and CDR2 YFSETQ come from the germline V gene. The CDR3 totals 14 residues. V lost 6 bases and J lost 3, with 15 bases in between. The J gene is TRBJ1-1, the V gene TRBV5-1; a weak D match, TRBD1 (6 bases). The sample consisted of peripheral blood, taken in the first trimester of pregnancy. This receptor was obtained from a female donor with multiple sclerosis, enrolled in a pregnancy study. The CDR3 DNA is TGCGCCAGCAACCAGGGGCCTCACGACACTGAAGCTTTCTTT. Protein: CASNQGPHDTEAFF.